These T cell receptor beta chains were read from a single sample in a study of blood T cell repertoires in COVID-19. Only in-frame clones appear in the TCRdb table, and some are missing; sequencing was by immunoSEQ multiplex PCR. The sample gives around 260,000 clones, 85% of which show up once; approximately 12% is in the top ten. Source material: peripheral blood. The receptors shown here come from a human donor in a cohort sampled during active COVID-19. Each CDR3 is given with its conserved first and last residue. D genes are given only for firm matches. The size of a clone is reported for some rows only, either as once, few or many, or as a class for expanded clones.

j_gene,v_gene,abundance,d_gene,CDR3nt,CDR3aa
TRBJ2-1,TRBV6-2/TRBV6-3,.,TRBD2,TGTGCCAGCAGTTATAGTCCCGGGACTAGCGGGAATGAGCAGTTCTTC,CASSYSPGTSGNEQFF
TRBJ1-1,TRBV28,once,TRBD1,TGTGCCAGCAGAGGACAGGCGTACACTGAAGCTTTCTTT,CASRGQAYTEAFF
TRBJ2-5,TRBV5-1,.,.,TGCGCCAGCAGCTTGGTTCCAGGAACGCAAGAGACCCAGTACTTC,CASSLVPGTQETQYF
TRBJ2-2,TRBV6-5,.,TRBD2,TGTGCCAGCAGTTACCCTGGGGGGGAAACCGGGGAGCTGTTTTTT,CASSYPGGETGELFF
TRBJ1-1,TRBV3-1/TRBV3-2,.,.,TGTGCCAGCAGCGCGTCAACGAACACTGAAGCTTTCTTT,CASSASTNTEAFF
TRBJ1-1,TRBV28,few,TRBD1,TGTGCCAGCAGTTTTCACAGGGGAATGACTGAAGCTTTCTTT,CASSFHRGMTEAFF
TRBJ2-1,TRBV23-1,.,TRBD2,TGCGCCAGCACCTCTTACTCGGGACTAGCGGGACAAGAATTTTACAATGAGCAGTTCTTC,CASTSYSGLAGQEFYNEQFF
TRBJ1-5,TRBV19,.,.,TGTGCCAGTAGTATAGATCTCGGGTGGCCCCAGCATTTT,CASSIDLGWPQHF
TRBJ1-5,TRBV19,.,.,TGTGCCAGTAGCAGGCTAGGGGCGGATACCCAGCATTTT,CASSRLGADTQHF
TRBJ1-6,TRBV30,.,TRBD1,TGTGCCTGGAGTGCCTATGGACAGGGGCTTGGATCACCCCTCCACTTT,CAWSAYGQGLGSPLHF
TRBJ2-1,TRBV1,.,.,TGCACCAGCAGCCAATTACTCCATGAACAGTTCTTC,CTSSQLLHEQFF
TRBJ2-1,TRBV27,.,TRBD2,TGTGCCAGCAGTTCGGGGGGTCGTTCCTACAATGAGCAGTTCTTC,CASSSGGRSYNEQFF
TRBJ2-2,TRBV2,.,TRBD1,TGTGCCACTAGAGGACAGGCGAACACCGGGGAGCTGTTTTTT,CATRGQANTGELFF
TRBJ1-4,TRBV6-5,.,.,TGTGCCAGTGTGGTAGACCTACGGGGTGAAAAACTGTTTTTT,CASVVDLRGEKLFF
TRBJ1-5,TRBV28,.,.,TGTGCCAGCAGCCTTAATTTAAATCAGCCCCAGCATTTT,CASSLNLNQPQHF
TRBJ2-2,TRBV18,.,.,TGTGCCAGCTCACCACCTATCGGCGGGGAGAGATCCGGGGAGCTGTTTTTT,CASSPPIGGERSGELFF
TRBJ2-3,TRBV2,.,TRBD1,TGTGCCAGCCAAGTCACGGGACAGTTCACAGATACGCAGTATTTT,CASQVTGQFTDTQYF
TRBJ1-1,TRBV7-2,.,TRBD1,TGTGCCAGCAGCTTTAGGACAGGGGGAGCTTTCTTT,CASSFRTGGAFF
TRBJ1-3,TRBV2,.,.,TGTGCCAGCAGTGTGGCAGGCTCTGGAAACACCATATATTTT,CASSVAGSGNTIYF
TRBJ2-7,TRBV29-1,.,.,TGCAGCGTTTCTGTCAGCTACGAGCAGTACTTC,CSVSVSYEQYF
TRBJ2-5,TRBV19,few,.,TGTGCCAGTAGTATTGGGGGGGCGAGGCAAGAGACCCAGTACTTC,CASSIGGARQETQYF
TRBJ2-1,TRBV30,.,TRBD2,TGTGCCTGGAAATCGTTAGCGGGAGGATCCTACAATGAGCAGTTCTTC,CAWKSLAGGSYNEQFF
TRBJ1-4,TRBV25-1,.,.,TGTGCCAGCACAGGGTATAATGAAAAACTGTTTTTT,CASTGYNEKLFF
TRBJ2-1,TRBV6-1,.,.,TGTGCCAGCAGTGAAAGACAGAGCTCCTACAATGAGCAGTTCTTC,CASSERQSSYNEQFF
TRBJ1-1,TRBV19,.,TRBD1,TGTGCCAGTAGTTGGACAGGGTCGAACACTGAAGCTTTCTTT,CASSWTGSNTEAFF
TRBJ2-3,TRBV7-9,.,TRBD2,TGTGCCAGCAGCTTGGGGCTAGCGGGAAGCTGGGCCGCAGATACGCAGTATTTT,CASSLGLAGSWAADTQYF
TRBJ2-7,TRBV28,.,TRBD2,TGTGCCAGCAGTTCGGCTAGCGGGGCCAACTACGAGCAGTACTTC,CASSSASGANYEQYF
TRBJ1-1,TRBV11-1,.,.,TGTGCCAGCAGCTTAACGGTGAACACTGAAGCTTTCTTT,CASSLTVNTEAFF
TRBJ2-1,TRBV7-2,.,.,TGTGCCAGCAGCACTCACCCCTATCGCAACAATGAGCAGTTCTTC,CASSTHPYRNNEQFF
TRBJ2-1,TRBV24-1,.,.,TGTGCCACCAGTGACGCCCCCAGGGCGTCCTACAATGAGCAGTTCTTC,CATSDAPRASYNEQFF
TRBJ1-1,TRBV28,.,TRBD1,TGTGCCAGCAGTCCCCTCCGGGGACAGGGTAGAAACACTGAAGCTTTCTTT,CASSPLRGQGRNTEAFF
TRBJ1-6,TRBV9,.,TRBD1,TGTGCCAGCAGCGTCCAGGACAGGGCAAATAATTCACCCCTCCACTTT,CASSVQDRANNSPLHF
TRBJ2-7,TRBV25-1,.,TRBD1,TGTGCCAGCAGACAGGGGGCGGCCTACGAGCAGTACTTC,CASRQGAAYEQYF
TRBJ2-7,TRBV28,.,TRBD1,TGTGCCAGCACCCACTGGGACAGGACCTCCTACGAGCAGTACTTC,CASTHWDRTSYEQYF
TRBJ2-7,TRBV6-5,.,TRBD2,TGTGCCAGGCGAGGACTAGCCTCGCCCTACGAGCAGTACTTC,CARRGLASPYEQYF
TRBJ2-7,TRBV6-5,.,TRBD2,TGTGCCAGCAGTCTGACTAGCGGGTCTATCGAGCAGTACTTC,CASSLTSGSIEQYF
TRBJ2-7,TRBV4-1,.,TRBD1,TGCGCCAGCAGCCCAACGGACCTCAGACAGGGATCCGCCGAGCAGTACTTC,CASSPTDLRQGSAEQYF
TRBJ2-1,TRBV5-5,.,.,TGTGCCAGCAGCTTGGCCCTGACTGGCTCCTACAATGAGCAGTTCTTC,CASSLALTGSYNEQFF
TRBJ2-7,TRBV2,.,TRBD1,TGTGCCAGTAAGGACAGGGCCACGATCTACGAGCAGTACTTC,CASKDRATIYEQYF
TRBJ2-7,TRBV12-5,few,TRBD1,TGTGCTAGTGGCCCGGGACAGGGAATCTACGAGCAGTACTTC,CASGPGQGIYEQYF
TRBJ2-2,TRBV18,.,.,TGTGCCAGCTCACAGCAAGAGAACACCGGGGAGCTGTTTTTT,CASSQQENTGELFF
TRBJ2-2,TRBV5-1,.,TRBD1,TGCGCCAGCAGCTTAACCGGGACAGGGAACACCGGGGAGCTGTTTTTT,CASSLTGTGNTGELFF
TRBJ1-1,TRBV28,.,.,TGTGCCAGCAGTCAACGCCGGGTGAACACTGAAGCTTTCTTT,CASSQRRVNTEAFF
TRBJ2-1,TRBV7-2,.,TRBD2,TGTGCCAGCAGCTTAGCGGGTAGCGGGACCTACAATGAGCAGTTCTTC,CASSLAGSGTYNEQFF
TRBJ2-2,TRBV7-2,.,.,TGTGCCAGCAGCCTGGACAGAAACACCGGGGAGCTGTTTTTT,CASSLDRNTGELFF